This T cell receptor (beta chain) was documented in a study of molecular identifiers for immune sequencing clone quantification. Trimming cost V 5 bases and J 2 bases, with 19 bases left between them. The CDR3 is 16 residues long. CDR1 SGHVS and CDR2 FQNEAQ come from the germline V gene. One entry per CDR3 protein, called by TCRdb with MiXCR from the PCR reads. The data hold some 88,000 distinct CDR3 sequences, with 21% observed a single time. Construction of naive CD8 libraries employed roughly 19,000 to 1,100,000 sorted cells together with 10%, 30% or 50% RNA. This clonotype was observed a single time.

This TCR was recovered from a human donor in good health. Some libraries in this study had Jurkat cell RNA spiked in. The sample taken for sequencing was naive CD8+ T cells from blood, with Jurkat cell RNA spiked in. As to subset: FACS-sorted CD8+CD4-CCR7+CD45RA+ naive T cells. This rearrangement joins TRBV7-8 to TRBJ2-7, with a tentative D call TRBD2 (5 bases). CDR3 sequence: CASSPSIGGLTYEQYF. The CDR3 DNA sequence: TGTGCCAGCAGCCCCTCGATCGGCGGGCTGACCTACGAGCAGTACTTC.